The present T cell receptor (beta chain) was sequenced within a study of technical replicates of blood from a few donors. Germline V gene lookup returns CDR1 MRHNA and CDR2 SNTAGT. The length of the CDR3 is 15 residues. The V end lost 0 bases, the J end lost 13 bases, and 16 bases lay between the germline ends. This clone has only a few counts. Profiled with immunoSEQ multiplex PCR; TCRdb holds only in-frame clones, not every one. The sample contains roughly 85,000 clones, approximately 95% of which appear only once. The V call is TRBV6-4, the J call TRBJ1-6, with D perhaps TRBD1 (6 bases). The clonotype originates from a human donor in good health. Sequenced input: T cells isolated from PBMCs. The DNA of the CDR3 is TGTGCCAGCAGTGACTCGATGGACAGATATGGTCCCCTCCACTTT. It specifies CASSDSMDRYGPLHF.